Following are 14 T cell receptor beta chains from one sample sequenced in a study of T cell changes during pregnancy in multiple sclerosis. Some clones are missing from TCRdb's copy, which holds only in-frame ones; the method was immunoSEQ multiplex PCR. This sample has 90,000 to 120,000 clones, with 94% found just once. This specimen was peripheral blood, taken before pregnancy. The receptors stem from a female donor with multiple sclerosis, enrolled in a pregnancy study.

J is TRBJ1-2 and V is TRBV29-1; D is unresolved. The ends were cut back, 2 bases at V and 3 bases at J, with 7 bases in the middle. This CDR3 contains 12 residues. CDR1 is SQVTM, CDR2 ANQGSEA, per germline. CDR3 DNA: TGCAGCGTTGAATACAGCTACTATGGCTACACCTTC. Translating it yields CSVEYSYYGYTF.

The rearrangement uses TRBV27 and TRBJ2-7, with a tentative D call TRBD2 (7 bases). Germline V gene sequence: CDR1 MNHEY, CDR2 SMNVEV (reference sequence). This CDR3 region has 14 residues. The V end lost 4 bases, the J end lost 4 bases, and 14 bases lay between the germline ends. CDR3 in amino acids: CASSWGQGGYEQYF. The CDR3 DNA sequence: TGTGCCAGCAGTTGGGGGCAGGGAGGGTACGAGCAGTACTTC.

The rearrangement joins TRBV7-3 to TRBJ2-7; D is perhaps TRBD2 (5 bases). Germline V gives CDR1 SGHTA, CDR2 FQGTGA. The CDR3 contains 13 residues. V lost 5 bases and J lost 3, with 11 bases in between. The CDR3 coding sequence is TGTGCCAGCAGCCCCGGGATGGGCTACGAGCAGTACTTC. This encodes CASSPGMGYEQYF.

This rearrangement joins TRBV30 to TRBJ1-2; TRBD1 matches 8 bases. From germline, CDR1 is GTSNPN and CDR2 SVGIG (reference sequence). The CDR3 has 15 amino acids. V dropped 4 bases and J dropped 4; count of bases not matched to a gene: 11. The CDR3 DNA reads TGTGCCTGGACCAGGACAGGGCCTAATGTCTATGGCTACACCTTC. Amino acid sequence: CAWTRTGPNVYGYTF.

The genes are TRBV18 and TRBJ1-1, with D perhaps matching TRBD1 (5 bases). This CDR3 is 14 amino acids long. Germline assignment: CDR1 KGHSH and CDR2 LQKENI. Trimming removed 0 bases from V and 7 bases from J, with 12 bases in between. CDR3 DNA: TGTGCCAGCTCACCACCGGGGGGGGAGATTGAAGCTTTCTTT. Translated, it gives CASSPPGGEIEAFF.

The genes are TRBV4-2 and TRBJ2-7, with a tentative D call TRBD1 (5 bases). V was cut by 4 bases and J by 4 bases, with 17 bases left in between. The CDR3 has 15 amino acids. The germline gives CDR1 LGHNA, CDR2 YNFKEQ. The CDR3 loop reads CASSPERGNRYEQYF. In nucleotides, the CDR3 is TGTGCCAGCAGCCCGGAAAGGGGTAATCGGTACGAGCAGTACTTC.

V usage is TRBV9 and J usage is TRBJ1-2; the match to TRBD1 covers 7 bases. From germline, CDR1 is SGDLS and CDR2 YYNGEE. V lost 4 bases, J lost 6 bases, and 9 bases stayed unmatched. The CDR3 runs 14 residues. The CDR3 DNA is TGTGCCAGCAGCCCCTCGGGACAGATCAATGGCTACACCTTC. As protein: CASSPSGQINGYTF.

The chain couples TRBV19 to TRBJ2-5; 9 bases line up with TRBD1. V dropped 4 bases and J dropped 6; count of bases not matched to a gene: 9. CDR3 length equals 15 residues. Germline V gene sequence: CDR1 LNHDA, CDR2 SQIVND (reference sequence). The CDR3 spells CASSTEGQGGKTQYF. The CDR3 coding sequence is TGTGCCAGTAGTACGGAGGGACAGGGTGGAAAGACCCAGTACTTC.

The chain links TRBV6-4 to TRBJ1-2; the D is unclear. Germline V gene data show CDR1 as MRHNA and CDR2 as SNTAGT. V was shortened by 2 bases and J by 8 bases, with 12 bases between the two germline ends. The CDR3 is 13 residues long. The CDR3 here is CASSDGLFGGYTF. CDR3 nucleotide sequence: TGTGCCAGCAGTGACGGACTATTCGGCGGCTACACCTTC.

This rearrangement joins TRBV12-5 to TRBJ2-3, with D tentatively TRBD1 (5 bases). V lost 1 base and J lost 1, with 15 bases in between. The length of the CDR3 is 17 residues. The V gene's germline CDR1 is LGHNT and CDR2 FRNRAP. CDR3 nucleotides: TGTGCTAGTGGTTTGGGGATGGCAGGGATCCGCACAGATACGCAGTATTTT. Encoded protein: CASGLGMAGIRTDTQYF.

The J gene is TRBJ1-1, the V gene TRBV5-4, with 8 bases that match TRBD1. The CDR3 runs 16 residues. Germline V gene lookup returns CDR1 SGHNT and CDR2 YYREEE (reference sequence). With V trimmed by 4 bases and J by 3 bases, 11 bases remained unmatched. The CDR3, as DNA: TGTGCCAGCAGCCCTACCCTGACAGGGGCAGACACTGAAGCTTTCTTT. Translating it yields CASSPTLTGADTEAFF.

The chain combines TRBV19 with TRBJ2-7; 9 bases fit TRBD2. After removal of 9 bases from V and 2 bases from J, the junction contained 8 bases not matched to a gene. This CDR3 is 14 amino acids long. Germline-derived CDR1 and CDR2 are LNHDA and SQIVND (reference sequence). DNA for the CDR3: TGTGCCAGCTCGACTAGCGGATCGACCTACGAGCAGTACTTC. Residues: CASSTSGSTYEQYF.

V gene TRBV28 combines with J gene TRBJ1-2; 7 bases are shared with TRBD1. The trim removed 5 bases at V and 1 base at J, leaving 4 bases unmatched. Germline lookup yields CDR1 MDHEN and CDR2 SYDVKM. The CDR3 spans 14 residues. This CDR3 reads CASSRDSLNYGYTF. Written as DNA, the CDR3 is TGTGCCAGCAGTAGGGACAGCCTTAACTATGGCTACACCTTC.

In its sample, this clone ranks as large. The chain combines TRBV5-1 with TRBJ1-1; TRBD1 aligns across 9 bases. The J segment lost 1 base and the V segment lost 5 bases, leaving 6 bases of the junction unmatched. The germline V gene has CDR1 SGHRS and CDR2 YFSETQ. The CDR3 has 15 amino acids. CDR3 protein: CASRGQGMRNTEAFF. In DNA form, the CDR3 reads TGCGCCAGCAGGGGACAGGGAATGAGGAACACTGAAGCTTTCTTT.